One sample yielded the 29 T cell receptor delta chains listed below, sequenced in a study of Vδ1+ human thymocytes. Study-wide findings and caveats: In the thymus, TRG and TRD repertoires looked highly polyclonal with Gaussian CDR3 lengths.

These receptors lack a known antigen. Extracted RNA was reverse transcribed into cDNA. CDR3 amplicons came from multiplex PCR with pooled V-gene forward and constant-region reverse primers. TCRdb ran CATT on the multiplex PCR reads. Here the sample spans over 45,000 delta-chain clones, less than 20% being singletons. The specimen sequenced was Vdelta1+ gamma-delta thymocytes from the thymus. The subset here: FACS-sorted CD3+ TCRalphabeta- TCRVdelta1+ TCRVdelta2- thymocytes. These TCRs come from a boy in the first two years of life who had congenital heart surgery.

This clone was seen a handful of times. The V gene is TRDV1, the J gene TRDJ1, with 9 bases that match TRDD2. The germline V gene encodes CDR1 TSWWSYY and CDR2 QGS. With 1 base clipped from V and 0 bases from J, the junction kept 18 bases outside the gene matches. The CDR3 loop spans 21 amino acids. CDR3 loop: CALGERPSYNGGPPYTDKLIF. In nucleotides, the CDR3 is TGTGCTCTTGGGGAACGGCCTTCCTACAATGGGGGACCACCATACACCGATAAACTCATCTTT.

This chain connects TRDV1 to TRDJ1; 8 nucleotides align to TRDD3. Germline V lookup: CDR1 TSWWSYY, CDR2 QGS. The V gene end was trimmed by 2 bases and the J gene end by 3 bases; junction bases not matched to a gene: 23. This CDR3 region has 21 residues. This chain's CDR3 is CALGEGLPTIGGLTRSDKLIF. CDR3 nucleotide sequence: TGTGCTCTTGGGGAAGGGCTTCCCACGATTGGGGGATTAACGAGGTCCGATAAACTCATCTTT.

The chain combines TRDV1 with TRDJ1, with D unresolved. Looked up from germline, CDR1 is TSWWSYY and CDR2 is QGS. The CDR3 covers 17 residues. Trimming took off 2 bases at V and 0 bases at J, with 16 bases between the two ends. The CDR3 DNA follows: TGTGCTCTTGGGGAATCTAGTTCTTGCGCGTACACCGATAAACTCATCTTT. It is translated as CALGESSSCAYTDKLIF.

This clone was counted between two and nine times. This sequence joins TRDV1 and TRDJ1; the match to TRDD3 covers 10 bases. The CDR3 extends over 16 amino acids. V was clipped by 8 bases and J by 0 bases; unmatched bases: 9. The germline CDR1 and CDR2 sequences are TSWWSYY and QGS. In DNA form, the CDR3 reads TGTGCTCTTACGCTGGGGGATATTGGGGACACCGATAAACTCATCTTT. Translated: CALTLGDIGDTDKLIF.

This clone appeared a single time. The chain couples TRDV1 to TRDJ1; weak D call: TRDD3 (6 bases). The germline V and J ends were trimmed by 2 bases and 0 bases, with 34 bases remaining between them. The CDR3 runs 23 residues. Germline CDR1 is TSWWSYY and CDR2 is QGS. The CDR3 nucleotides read TGTGCTCTTGGGGAAGCCGCGGGACCTACGCTCTGGGTGGGGATCCCTAACACCGATAAACTCATCTTT. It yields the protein CALGEAAGPTLWVGIPNTDKLIF.

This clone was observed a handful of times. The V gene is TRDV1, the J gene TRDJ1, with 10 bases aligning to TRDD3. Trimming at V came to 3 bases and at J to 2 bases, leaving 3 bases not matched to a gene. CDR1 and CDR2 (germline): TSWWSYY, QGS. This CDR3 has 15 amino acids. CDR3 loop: CALGDNWGITDKLIF. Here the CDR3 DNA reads TGTGCTCTTGGGGATAACTGGGGGATTACCGATAAACTCATCTTT.

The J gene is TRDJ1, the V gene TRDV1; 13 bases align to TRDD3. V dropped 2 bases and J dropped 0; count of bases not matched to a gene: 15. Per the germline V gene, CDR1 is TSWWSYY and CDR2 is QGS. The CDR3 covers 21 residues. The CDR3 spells CALGEGLAGTGGYGDTDKLIF. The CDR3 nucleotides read TGTGCTCTTGGGGAAGGATTGGCCGGTACTGGGGGATACGGGGACACCGATAAACTCATCTTT.

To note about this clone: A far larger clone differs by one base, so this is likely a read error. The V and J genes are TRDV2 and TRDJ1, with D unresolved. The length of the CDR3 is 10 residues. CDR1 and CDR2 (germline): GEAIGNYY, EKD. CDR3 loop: CASHTAKLIF. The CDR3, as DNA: TGTGCCTCCCACACCGCTAAACTCATCTTT.

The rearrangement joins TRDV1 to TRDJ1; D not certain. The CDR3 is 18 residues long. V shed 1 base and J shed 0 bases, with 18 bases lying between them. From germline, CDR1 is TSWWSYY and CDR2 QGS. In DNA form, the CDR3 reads TGTGCTCTTGGGGAACGACGCATACCAGGCCCGTACACCGATAAACTCATCTTT. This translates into CALGERRIPGPYTDKLIF.

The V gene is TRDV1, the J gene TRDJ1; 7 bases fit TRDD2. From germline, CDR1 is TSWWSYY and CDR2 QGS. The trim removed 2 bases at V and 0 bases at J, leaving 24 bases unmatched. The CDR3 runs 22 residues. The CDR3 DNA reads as TGTGCTCTTGGGGAAAAGCCCCCGATTCCTACTGATTGGGGTTTGTACACCGATAAACTCATCTTT. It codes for CALGEKPPIPTDWGLYTDKLIF.

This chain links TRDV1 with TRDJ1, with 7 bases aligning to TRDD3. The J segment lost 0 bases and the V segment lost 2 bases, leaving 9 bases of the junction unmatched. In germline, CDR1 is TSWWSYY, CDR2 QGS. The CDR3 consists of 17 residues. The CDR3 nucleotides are TGTGCTCTTGGGGAAGGGGCTGGGGGCCTATACACCGATAAACTCATCTTT. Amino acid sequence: CALGEGAGGLYTDKLIF.

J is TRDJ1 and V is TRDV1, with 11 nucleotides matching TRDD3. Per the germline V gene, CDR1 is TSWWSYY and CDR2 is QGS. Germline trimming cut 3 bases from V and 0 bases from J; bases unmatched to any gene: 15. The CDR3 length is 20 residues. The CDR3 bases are TGTGCTCTTGGGGAGCTTTCTGAGACTGGGGGATATACCTACACCGATAAACTCATCTTT. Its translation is CALGELSETGGYTYTDKLIF.

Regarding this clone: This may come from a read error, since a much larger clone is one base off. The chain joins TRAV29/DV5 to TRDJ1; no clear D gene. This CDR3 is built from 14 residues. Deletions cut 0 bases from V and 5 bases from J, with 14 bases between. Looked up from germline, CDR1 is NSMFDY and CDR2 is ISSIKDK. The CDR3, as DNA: TGTGCAGCAAGCGACCTTTCTAACCTTGATAAACTCATCTTT. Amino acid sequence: CAASDLSNLDKLIF.

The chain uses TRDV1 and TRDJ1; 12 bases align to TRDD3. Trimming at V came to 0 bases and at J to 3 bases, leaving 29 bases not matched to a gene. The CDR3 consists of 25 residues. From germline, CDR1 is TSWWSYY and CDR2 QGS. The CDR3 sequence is CALGELSLVDALGDTRRLRSDKLIF. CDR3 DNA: TGTGCTCTTGGGGAACTTAGTCTTGTCGACGCTCTGGGGGATACGCGGCGCCTTAGGTCCGATAAACTCATCTTT.

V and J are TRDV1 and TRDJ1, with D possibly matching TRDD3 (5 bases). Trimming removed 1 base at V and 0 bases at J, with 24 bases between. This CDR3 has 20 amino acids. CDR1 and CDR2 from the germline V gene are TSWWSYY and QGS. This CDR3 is CALGEPPAVRGLAYTDKLIF. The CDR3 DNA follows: TGTGCTCTTGGGGAACCCCCGGCGGTCCGGGGACTAGCTTACACCGATAAACTCATCTTT.

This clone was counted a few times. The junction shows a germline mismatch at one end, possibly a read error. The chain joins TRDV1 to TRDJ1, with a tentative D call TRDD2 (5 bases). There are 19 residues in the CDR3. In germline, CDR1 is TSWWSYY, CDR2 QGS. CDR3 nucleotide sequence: TGTGCTCTTGAGGAACTCGCCTTCAACCCCGTACTGTCGACCGATAAACTCATCTTT. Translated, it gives CALEELAFNPVLSTDKLIF.

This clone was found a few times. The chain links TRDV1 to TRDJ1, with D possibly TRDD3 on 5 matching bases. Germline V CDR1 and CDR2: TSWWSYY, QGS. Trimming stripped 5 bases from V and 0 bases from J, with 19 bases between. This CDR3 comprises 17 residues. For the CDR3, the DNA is TGTGCTCTTGGGAACACTCCTCCAAACTGGTACACCGATAAACTCATCTTT. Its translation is CALGNTPPNWYTDKLIF.

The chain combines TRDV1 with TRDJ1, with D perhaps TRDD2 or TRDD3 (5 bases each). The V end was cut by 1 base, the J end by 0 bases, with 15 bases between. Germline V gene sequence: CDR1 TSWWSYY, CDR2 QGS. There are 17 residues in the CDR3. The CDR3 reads CALGEPPTELDTDKLIF. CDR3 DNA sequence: TGTGCTCTTGGGGAACCGCCTACCGAACTGGACACCGATAAACTCATCTTT.

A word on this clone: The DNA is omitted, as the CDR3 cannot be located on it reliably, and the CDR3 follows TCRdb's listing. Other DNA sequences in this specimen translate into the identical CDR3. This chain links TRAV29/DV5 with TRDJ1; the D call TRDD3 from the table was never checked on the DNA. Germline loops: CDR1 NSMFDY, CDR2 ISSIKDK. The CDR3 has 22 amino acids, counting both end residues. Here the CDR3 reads CSVLLCSKPPTGGCAYTDKLIF.

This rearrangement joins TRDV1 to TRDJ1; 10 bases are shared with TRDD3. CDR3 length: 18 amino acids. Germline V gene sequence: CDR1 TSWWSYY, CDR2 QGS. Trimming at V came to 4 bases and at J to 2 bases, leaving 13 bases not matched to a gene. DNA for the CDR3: TGTGCTCTTGGGGTAAAATTCCTACTACTGGGGGATACCGATAAACTCATCTTT. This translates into CALGVKFLLLGDTDKLIF.

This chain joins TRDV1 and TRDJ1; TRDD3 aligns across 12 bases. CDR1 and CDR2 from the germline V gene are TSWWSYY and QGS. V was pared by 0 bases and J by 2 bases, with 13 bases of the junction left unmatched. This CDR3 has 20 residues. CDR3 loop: CALGELAPTVWGIRTDKLIF. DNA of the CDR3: TGTGCTCTTGGGGAACTCGCTCCTACGGTCTGGGGGATACGGACCGATAAACTCATCTTT.

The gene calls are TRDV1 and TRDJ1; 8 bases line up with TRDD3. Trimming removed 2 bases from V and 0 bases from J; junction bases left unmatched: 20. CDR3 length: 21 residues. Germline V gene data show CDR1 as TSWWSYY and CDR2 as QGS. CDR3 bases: TGTGCTCTTGGGGAAAAACTTCCCACCAAACTGGGGATACCTGACACCGATAAACTCATCTTT. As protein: CALGEKLPTKLGIPDTDKLIF.

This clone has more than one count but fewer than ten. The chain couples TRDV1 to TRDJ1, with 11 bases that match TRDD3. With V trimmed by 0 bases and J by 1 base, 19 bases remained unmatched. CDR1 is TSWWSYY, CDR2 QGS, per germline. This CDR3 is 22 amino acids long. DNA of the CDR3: TGTGCTCTTGGGGAACTGTGGCCTTCGGGGCGTACTGGGGGATATTTCACCGATAAACTCATCTTT. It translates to CALGELWPSGRTGGYFTDKLIF.

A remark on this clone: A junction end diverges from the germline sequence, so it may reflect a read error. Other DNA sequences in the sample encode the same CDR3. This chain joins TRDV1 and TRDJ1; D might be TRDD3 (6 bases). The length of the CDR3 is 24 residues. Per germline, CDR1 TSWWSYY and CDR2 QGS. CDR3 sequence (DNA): TGTGCTCTTGGGGAACTGGCCCCGTTTCCGATCTCGGCCTGGGGTACCCATGGGACCGATAAACTCATCTTC. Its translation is CALGELAPFPISAWGTHGTDKLIF.

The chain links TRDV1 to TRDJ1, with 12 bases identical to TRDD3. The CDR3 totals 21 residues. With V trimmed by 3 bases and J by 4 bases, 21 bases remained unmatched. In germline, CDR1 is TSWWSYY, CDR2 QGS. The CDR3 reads CALGDPPLLGDTRGCGDKLIF. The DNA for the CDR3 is TGTGCTCTTGGGGACCCTCCTTTGCTGGGGGATACGAGAGGTTGTGGCGATAAACTCATCTTT.

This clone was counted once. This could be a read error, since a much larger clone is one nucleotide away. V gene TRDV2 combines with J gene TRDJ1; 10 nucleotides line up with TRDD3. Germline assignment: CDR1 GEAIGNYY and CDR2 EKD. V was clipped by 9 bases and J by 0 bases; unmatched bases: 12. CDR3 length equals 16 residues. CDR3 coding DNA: TGTGCCCCCCTCCTACTGGGGGATGACCACACCGATAAACTCATCTTT. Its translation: CAPLLLGDDHTDKLIF.

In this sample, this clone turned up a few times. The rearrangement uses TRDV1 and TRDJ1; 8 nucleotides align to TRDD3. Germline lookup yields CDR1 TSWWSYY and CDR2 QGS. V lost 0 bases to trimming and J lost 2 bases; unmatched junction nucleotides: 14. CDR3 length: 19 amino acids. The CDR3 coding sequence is TGTGCTCTTGGGGAACTGTCGCTTTTACTGGGGGCGACGACCGATAAACTCATCTTT. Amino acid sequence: CALGELSLLLGATTDKLIF.

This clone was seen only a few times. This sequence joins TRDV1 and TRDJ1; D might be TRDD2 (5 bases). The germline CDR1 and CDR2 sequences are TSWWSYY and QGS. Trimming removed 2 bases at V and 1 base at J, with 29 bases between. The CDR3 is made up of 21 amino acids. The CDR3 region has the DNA TGTGCTCTTGGGGAAGGGGTTCTTCCCTATAGACTGCGGGTTCCCACCGATAAACTCATCTTT. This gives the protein CALGEGVLPYRLRVPTDKLIF.

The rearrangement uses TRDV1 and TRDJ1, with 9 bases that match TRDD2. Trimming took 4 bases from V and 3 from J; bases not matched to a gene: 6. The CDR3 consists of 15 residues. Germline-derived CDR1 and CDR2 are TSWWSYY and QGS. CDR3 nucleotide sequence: TGTGCTCTTGGGGCCTTCCTACGAATTCCCGATAAACTCATCTTT. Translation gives CALGAFLRIPDKLIF.